Sequencing of this T cell receptor beta chain was carried out in a study of blood T cell repertoires in COVID-19 (dated by TCRdb to the early 2020s). Background for the entire study: The collaborator samples originated in the United States, Italy and Spain and spanned the acute and convalescent phases of COVID-19. Deeply sampled blood TCRbeta repertoires from subjects exposed to, actively infected with, or recovered from COVID-19 were included in the dataset. The prospective study material was composed of cDNA or gDNA derived from T cells, B-cell-depleted T cells, or PBMCs. Samples came from the ongoing ImmuneRACE study (first 160 participants) plus 1,254 subjects from 6 global collaborators. A freely available public database, intended as a resource for researchers studying the immune response to SARS-CoV-2, is where the repertoires were released. Nearly every sample came with metadata listing a de-identified subject ID, COVID-19 status, age in years and sex. Where available, HLA class I and class II types were obtained from metadata supplied by the sample provider rather than from assay-based typing. What the research found in general, with its limitations: Clinical and demographic metadata were provided uncurated, with the amount varying by source and participant.

Each collaborating institution followed its own protocols to collect whole blood in K2EDTA tubes. For TCRbeta analysis, collaborator samples were shipped as frozen whole blood, as isolated PBMCs, or as DNA extracted from either sample type. V and J are trimmed by 2 bases and 6 bases, and the gene matches miss 5 bases of the junction. For CDR1 and CDR2, the germline V gene lists MNHNS and SASEGT. There are 15 amino acids in the CDR3, from cysteine to phenylalanine inclusive. The CDR3 DNA has 45 bases and is translated from base 1. About this clone: Its specific antigen is unknown. Base qualities were left out, and no much larger clone turns up one base away.

TCRbeta CDR3 regions were amplified from genomic DNA by means of the immunoSEQ Assay, a bias-controlled multiplex PCR. Under the source paper's analysis protocol: The number of nucleated cells in each sample was estimated from the amplification of reference gene primers within the assay. To quantify the absolute abundance of each unique TCRbeta CDR3 rearrangement, sequence reads were collapsed and filtered. For each sample, productive Simpson clonality was calculated as the square root of Simpson's diversity index over productive rearrangements. TCRdb mirrors the immuneACCESS table, restricted to in-frame sequences. Some clones are absent from its copies; in checked studies, under half trace to an unresolved V gene, and the reason for the others is unknown. V, J and clone size derive from that table, while D and trimming were established from the DNA sequence. This sample gives fewer than 95,000 clones in total; 88% of them show up just once. Approximately 4.4% of the sample is held by the ten biggest clonotypes.

Input material: peripheral blood. The TCR comes from a woman of 80 years or more with acute or convalescent COVID-19. The chain joins TRBV6-1 to TRBJ1-2; the junction holds 11 bases that match TRBD1. In nucleotides, the sequence is TGTGCCAGCAGTGAACCCGGACAGGGGGCTAATGGCTACACCTTC. This gives the protein CASSEPGQGANGYTF.